This TCR beta chain is drawn from a study of blood T cell repertoires in COVID-19. Turning to the study itself: Sources were T cells, B-cell-depleted T cells, or PBMCs; the material itself was cDNA or gDNA.

Germline CDR1 reads SGHTA; CDR2 reads FQGNSA. The length of the CDR3 is 15 residues. Trimming removed 1 base at V and 4 bases at J, with 10 bases between. Original data processing: Scientists estimated how many nucleated cells there were by amplifying reference gene primers. Some clones are missing from TCRdb's copy, which holds only in-frame ones; the method was immunoSEQ multiplex PCR. That table is the source of V, J and clone size, and D and trimming were worked out from the DNA. Altogether approximately 480,000 clones are present, 75% to 90% being singletons, with the ten largest covering 0.7%. The chain carries TRBV7-2 and TRBJ1-4, with D maybe TRBD1 (5 bases). The specimen was PBMCs or T cells enriched from blood (not recorded which). The TCR originated in a woman aged 18 to 35 who had recovered from COVID-19. CDR3 nucleotide sequence: TGTGCCAGCAGCTTAGGGGGGGAGAGTAATGAAAAACTGTTTTTT. This encodes CASSLGGESNEKLFF.